Sequencing of this TCR beta chain was carried out in a study of response to subunit inactivated influenza vaccine. TCRdb recomputed calls from the RT-PCR reads with MiXCR, one row per CDR3 protein. The data hold approximately 700,000 distinct CDR3 sequences, with 15% to 17% observed a single time. Germline CDR1 and CDR2: MNHNS and SASEGT. V was cut by 7 bases and J by 10 bases, with 25 bases left in between. This CDR3 has 15 residues. Study-wide results and caveats: The authors suggested that every seasonal influenza vaccination recruits few new T cells.

Notes on this clonotype: The target antigen is unknown.

The sample consisted of PBMCs from blood, taken approximately 12 days after vaccination. The receptor was isolated from a man aged 50-60 years who received an inactivated influenza vaccine. This sequence joins TRBV6-1 and TRBJ1-1; the D gene is possibly TRBD1 (6 bases). DNA for the CDR3: TGTGCCAGCACCTCACCGTTTAGGGGGTCGAGAGGAGCTTTCTTT. It encodes CASTSPFRGSRGAFF.